Listed below are T cell receptor beta chains from one sample, sequenced in a study of cytomegalovirus exposure and HLA in healthy donors. Assay: immunoSEQ multiplex PCR; the TCRdb copy retains only in-frame clones and omits some. Here the sample spans about 180,000 clones, approximately 81% being singletons. The source material was PBMCs. The receptors derive from a man between 18 and 35 years old in good health and CMV-seropositive. CDR3s include the opening cysteine and the closing phenylalanine or tryptophan. D genes are given only for firm matches. Rows may omit the clone size; those that give it use once, few, many or a size class.

d_call: TRBD2; v_call: TRBV29-1; clone_size: few; j_call: TRBJ2-1; cdr3_length: 14; cdr3_nt: TGCAGCGTTGAGGGGACTACGACCTACAATGAGCAGTTCTTC; cdr3_aa: CSVEGTTTYNEQFF
d_call: .; v_call: TRBV2; clone_size: once; j_call: TRBJ1-2; cdr3_length: 16; cdr3_nt: TGTGCCAGCAGCCCCGGAGTGGGAGGAGCTAACTATGGCTACACCTTC; cdr3_aa: CASSPGVGGANYGYTF
d_call: .; v_call: TRBV11-3; clone_size: .; j_call: TRBJ1-4; cdr3_length: 14; cdr3_nt: TGTGCCAGCAGCCCCGGGACACTAGGTGAAAAACTGTTTTTT; cdr3_aa: CASSPGTLGEKLFF
d_call: .; v_call: TRBV30; clone_size: .; j_call: TRBJ2-1; cdr3_length: 11; cdr3_nt: TGTGCCTGGACCCACGGGGGAGAGCAGTTCTTC; cdr3_aa: CAWTHGGEQFF
d_call: .; v_call: TRBV29-1; clone_size: .; j_call: TRBJ1-1; cdr3_length: 14; cdr3_nt: TGCAGCGTTGAGAAAAGGGGGGGGAACACTGAAGCTTTCTTT; cdr3_aa: CSVEKRGGNTEAFF
d_call: .; v_call: TRBV28; clone_size: .; j_call: TRBJ2-3; cdr3_length: 16; cdr3_nt: TGTGCCAGCAGTTTCCGAACAGGGATCGGCACAGATACGCAGTATTTT; cdr3_aa: CASSFRTGIGTDTQYF
d_call: TRBD2; v_call: TRBV9; clone_size: .; j_call: TRBJ2-1; cdr3_length: 15; cdr3_nt: TGTGCCAGCAGCCCCGATCCCAGCGGGAGAGGCGAGCAGTTCTTC; cdr3_aa: CASSPDPSGRGEQFF
d_call: TRBD2; v_call: TRBV28; clone_size: .; j_call: TRBJ2-4; cdr3_length: 16; cdr3_nt: TGTGCCAGCAGTTCATCTAGCGGGGGGTATGGTAACATTCAGTACTTC; cdr3_aa: CASSSSSGGYGNIQYF
d_call: TRBD2; v_call: TRBV5-1; clone_size: once; j_call: TRBJ2-7; cdr3_length: 16; cdr3_nt: TGCGCCAGCAGCTTGGCGTCGGGACTAGCGTTCTACGAGCAGTACTTC; cdr3_aa: CASSLASGLAFYEQYF
d_call: TRBD2; v_call: TRBV27; clone_size: .; j_call: TRBJ2-1; cdr3_length: 16; cdr3_nt: TGTGCCAGCAGTTCCGGACTAGCGGGGGGTGGTGATGAGCAGTTCTTC; cdr3_aa: CASSSGLAGGGDEQFF
d_call: TRBD2; v_call: TRBV5-4; clone_size: .; j_call: TRBJ2-7; cdr3_length: 13; cdr3_nt: TGTGCCAGCAGCTCCGGGACTACTTACGAGCAGTACTTC; cdr3_aa: CASSSGTTYEQYF
d_call: .; v_call: TRBV5-4; clone_size: .; j_call: TRBJ2-6; cdr3_length: 15; cdr3_nt: TGTGCCAGCAGCCAAGACAGCTCTGGGGCCAACGTCCTGACTTTC; cdr3_aa: CASSQDSSGANVLTF
d_call: TRBD1; v_call: TRBV5-1; clone_size: few; j_call: TRBJ2-2; cdr3_length: 16; cdr3_nt: TGCGCCAGCAGCCCTAACGGACAGGGCAACACCGGGGAGCTGTTTTTT; cdr3_aa: CASSPNGQGNTGELFF
d_call: .; v_call: TRBV5-1; clone_size: once; j_call: TRBJ2-6; cdr3_length: 16; cdr3_nt: TGCGCCAGCAGCTTGGACCAGGTGGGTGGGGCCAACGTCCTGACTTTC; cdr3_aa: CASSLDQVGGANVLTF
d_call: .; v_call: TRBV6-6; clone_size: .; j_call: TRBJ2-1; cdr3_length: 16; cdr3_nt: TGTGCCAGCAGTCTGGAGGGTAGCGGCTCCTACAATGAGCAGTTCTTC; cdr3_aa: CASSLEGSGSYNEQFF
d_call: .; v_call: TRBV7-2; clone_size: .; j_call: TRBJ2-7; cdr3_length: 15; cdr3_nt: TGTGCCAGCAGCTTAGGGGCGACAGGAATCTACGAGCAGTACTTC; cdr3_aa: CASSLGATGIYEQYF
d_call: .; v_call: TRBV18; clone_size: .; j_call: TRBJ1-1; cdr3_length: 15; cdr3_nt: TGTGCCAGCTCACCACTTTCGACAGAGAACACTGAAGCTTTCTTT; cdr3_aa: CASSPLSTENTEAFF
d_call: .; v_call: TRBV11-2; clone_size: .; j_call: TRBJ2-3; cdr3_length: 13; cdr3_nt: TGTGCCAGCAGCTTAGGTTACACAGATACGCAGTATTTT; cdr3_aa: CASSLGYTDTQYF
d_call: TRBD2; v_call: TRBV9; clone_size: .; j_call: TRBJ2-3; cdr3_length: 15; cdr3_nt: TGTGCCAGCAGCTTAAGCGGGACTAGCACAGATACGCAGTATTTT; cdr3_aa: CASSLSGTSTDTQYF
d_call: TRBD1; v_call: TRBV28; clone_size: .; j_call: TRBJ1-2; cdr3_length: 15; cdr3_nt: TGTGCCAGCAGGGTGGGACAGCCTCTTCGAGATGGCTACACCTTC; cdr3_aa: CASRVGQPLRDGYTF
d_call: TRBD1; v_call: TRBV6-6; clone_size: .; j_call: TRBJ1-5; cdr3_length: 16; cdr3_nt: TGTGCCAGCAGTTACTCCGGAACAGGGGGCAATCAGCCCCAGCATTTT; cdr3_aa: CASSYSGTGGNQPQHF
d_call: .; v_call: TRBV2; clone_size: .; j_call: TRBJ2-5; cdr3_length: 14; cdr3_nt: TGTGCCAGCAGGAATAGCCTCAGTCAAGAGACCCAGTACTTC; cdr3_aa: CASRNSLSQETQYF
d_call: TRBD2; v_call: TRBV7-3; clone_size: .; j_call: TRBJ2-2; cdr3_length: 18; cdr3_nt: TGTGCCAGCAGCTTAGAATTGACGAGCGGGGGTTACACCGGGGAGCTGTTTTTT; cdr3_aa: CASSLELTSGGYTGELFF
d_call: .; v_call: TRBV5-1; clone_size: .; j_call: TRBJ2-7; cdr3_length: 16; cdr3_nt: TGCGCCAGCAGCCTATCGTCGGGACTCACTGGCTCCGAGCAGTACTTC; cdr3_aa: CASSLSSGLTGSEQYF
d_call: TRBD1; v_call: TRBV14; clone_size: .; j_call: TRBJ2-5; cdr3_length: 17; cdr3_nt: TGTGCCAGCAGCCAAGGGGGACAGGGGAATTTAAAAGAGACCCAGTACTTC; cdr3_aa: CASSQGGQGNLKETQYF
d_call: .; v_call: TRBV9; clone_size: .; j_call: TRBJ1-3; cdr3_length: 16; cdr3_nt: TGTGCCAGCAGCGTAGGCGGGGGGCTTTCAGGAAACACCATATATTTT; cdr3_aa: CASSVGGGLSGNTIYF
d_call: TRBD1; v_call: TRBV6-1; clone_size: .; j_call: TRBJ2-7; cdr3_length: 16; cdr3_nt: TGTGCCAGCAGTGCCCGAGGGGGGACAGGGGCCTACGAGCAGTACTTC; cdr3_aa: CASSARGGTGAYEQYF
d_call: TRBD2; v_call: TRBV4-1; clone_size: .; j_call: TRBJ2-1; cdr3_length: 15; cdr3_nt: TGCGCCAGCAGCCAAGGCTTGACTAGCGGCAATGAGCAGTTCTTC; cdr3_aa: CASSQGLTSGNEQFF
d_call: .; v_call: TRBV6-5; clone_size: .; j_call: TRBJ1-6; cdr3_length: 15; cdr3_nt: TGTGCCAGCAGTTACGTCGGCAGGGTAACTTCACCCCTCCACTTT; cdr3_aa: CASSYVGRVTSPLHF
d_call: .; v_call: TRBV21-1; clone_size: .; j_call: TRBJ1-5; cdr3_length: 14; cdr3_nt: TGTGCCAGCTCCGAAGGGGGGGCGAGTCAGCCCCAGCATTTT; cdr3_aa: CASSEGGASQPQHF
d_call: TRBD2; v_call: TRBV4-1; clone_size: few; j_call: TRBJ2-7; cdr3_length: 17; cdr3_nt: TGCGCCAGCAGCCCGGGACTAGCGGGGGGGAGCTCCTACGAGCAGTACTTC; cdr3_aa: CASSPGLAGGSSYEQYF
d_call: .; v_call: TRBV4-1; clone_size: .; j_call: TRBJ1-6; cdr3_length: 14; cdr3_nt: TGCGCCAGCAGCCTCCAGGCGGGGAATTCACCCCTCCACTTT; cdr3_aa: CASSLQAGNSPLHF
d_call: .; v_call: TRBV30; clone_size: .; j_call: TRBJ2-7; cdr3_length: 11; cdr3_nt: TGTGCCTGGAGTGTAGGCGGGGACCAGTACTTC; cdr3_aa: CAWSVGGDQYF
d_call: .; v_call: TRBV27; clone_size: .; j_call: TRBJ2-7; cdr3_length: 13; cdr3_nt: TGTGCCAGCAGTTCCATAGATCCCTACGAGCAGTACTTC; cdr3_aa: CASSSIDPYEQYF
d_call: TRBD1; v_call: TRBV28; clone_size: few; j_call: TRBJ2-7; cdr3_length: 16; cdr3_nt: TGTGCCAGCAGCCCCGACAGGGGCCATAGCTCCTACGAGCAGTACTTC; cdr3_aa: CASSPDRGHSSYEQYF
d_call: .; v_call: TRBV18; clone_size: .; j_call: TRBJ1-1; cdr3_length: 13; cdr3_nt: TGTGCCAGCTCACCTATAGGGGGCACTGAAGCTTTCTTT; cdr3_aa: CASSPIGGTEAFF
d_call: TRBD1; v_call: TRBV2; clone_size: few; j_call: TRBJ1-2; cdr3_length: 14; cdr3_nt: TGTGCCAGCAGTGAGGAACAGGGGATTCACGGCTACACCTTC; cdr3_aa: CASSEEQGIHGYTF